What follows are 18 T cell receptor beta chains derived from one specimen sequenced in a study of cytomegalovirus exposure and HLA in healthy donors. The PCR was carried out with 60 Vbeta primers and 13 Jbeta primers. Assay used: immunoSEQ multiplex PCR; TCRdb lists only in-frame clones, some missing. The sample table includes 100,000 to 150,000 clones. Sequencing used PBMCs. These receptor sequences come from a man under 40 in good health and CMV-seronegative.

This chain uses TRBV9 with TRBJ2-5, with a weak D call TRBD1 (6 bases). The CDR3 has 14 residues. Germline CDR1 is SGDLS and CDR2 is YYNGEE. Between the trimmed V and J ends, which lost 3 bases and 4 bases, there was a span of 13 bases. For the CDR3, the DNA is TGTGCCAGCAGCGCAGGGGATCGGGGAGAGACCCAGTACTTC. Protein: CASSAGDRGETQYF.

The chain employs TRBV28 and TRBJ1-4; D is uncertain. This CDR3 contains 12 residues. Germline CDR1 MDHEN, CDR2 SYDVKM. V shed 2 bases and J shed 8 bases, with 6 bases lying between them. This CDR3 is CASSLDTEKLFF. In DNA, the CDR3 is TGTGCCAGCAGTTTAGACACCGAAAAACTGTTTTTT.

The V gene is TRBV18, the J gene TRBJ1-1, with D perhaps matching TRBD1 (5 bases). V was pared by 6 bases and J by 2 bases, with 10 bases between. Germline V gives CDR1 KGHSH, CDR2 LQKENI. The length of the CDR3 is 13 residues. Here the CDR3 DNA reads TGTGCCAGCTCGGCTGACAGAAACACTGAAGCTTTCTTT. This translates into CASSADRNTEAFF.

V is TRBV4-3 and J is TRBJ2-2; TRBD1 matches at 8 bases. After removal of 0 bases from V and 7 bases from J, the junction contained 10 bases not matched to a gene. The CDR3 is 17 amino acids. The germline V gene encodes CDR1 LGHNA and CDR2 YSLEER. Here the CDR3 reads CASSQDTGGSAGGELFF. The CDR3 region has the DNA TGCGCCAGCAGCCAAGATACAGGGGGATCCGCTGGCGGGGAGCTGTTTTTT.

The chain carries TRBV7-2 and TRBJ1-4; D might be TRBD1 (6 bases). CDR1 SGHTA and CDR2 FQGNSA come from the germline V gene. The CDR3 length is 16 residues. Trimming took off 4 bases at V and 0 bases at J, with 12 bases between the two ends. CDR3 nucleotide sequence: TGTGCCAGCAGCTCCTCCCGACAGGCAACTAATGAAAAACTGTTTTTT. It specifies CASSSSRQATNEKLFF.

The J gene is TRBJ2-7, the V gene TRBV6-1; D is perhaps TRBD1 (6 bases). This CDR3 spans 14 amino acids. Trimming took off 1 base at V and 2 bases at J, with 9 bases between the two ends. Germline CDR1 MNHNS, CDR2 SASEGT. In DNA form, the CDR3 reads TGTGCCAGCAGTGAAGTAAACAGGGCCTACGAGCAGTACTTC. Translated: CASSEVNRAYEQYF.

The J gene is TRBJ2-5, the V gene TRBV5-5; 7 bases are shared with TRBD2. Germline assignment: CDR1 SGHKS and CDR2 YYEKEE (reference sequence). The CDR3 has 19 amino acids. J lost 4 bases, V lost 0 bases, and 18 bases had no gene match. CDR3 loop: CASSLGIRGASGPRETQYF. CDR3 in DNA: TGTGCCAGCAGCTTGGGGATAAGGGGTGCTAGCGGTCCCCGAGAGACCCAGTACTTC.

The V and J genes are TRBV29-1 and TRBJ1-1; tentative D call: TRBD1 (5 bases). This CDR3 is built from 15 residues. The V end was cut by 3 bases, the J end by 2 bases, with 16 bases between. The germline V gene has CDR1 SQVTM and CDR2 ANQGSEA. The CDR3 protein is CSVDGAQGGNTEAFF. The CDR3 nucleotides read TGCAGCGTTGATGGTGCGCAGGGAGGCAACACTGAAGCTTTCTTT.

The chain employs TRBV5-1 and TRBJ1-5; a weak D match, TRBD1 (5 bases). The CDR3 loop spans 18 amino acids. The V and J ends lost 4 bases and 2 bases respectively, with 22 bases between them. CDR1 SGHRS and CDR2 YFSETQ come from the germline V gene. The CDR3 region has the DNA TGCGCCAGCAGCCCCTGGGAACGGGGGAGGTGGGGCAATCAGCCCCAGCATTTT. This sequence encodes CASSPWERGRWGNQPQHF.

This chain joins TRBV11-2 and TRBJ1-1; TRBD1 might be the D (5 bases). V was cut by 6 bases and J by 3 bases, with 14 bases left in between. Per germline, CDR1 SGHAT and CDR2 FQNNGV. This CDR3 spans 14 amino acids. For the CDR3, the DNA is TGTGCCAGCAGTAACAGCAGGGATCACACTGAAGCTTTCTTT. Translation gives CASSNSRDHTEAFF.

This chain uses TRBV5-1 with TRBJ1-1; no definite D call. Trimming cost V 5 bases and J 5 bases, with 7 bases left between them. This CDR3 contains 11 residues. CDR1 and CDR2 (germline): SGHRS, YFSETQ. This CDR3 reads CASRFGTEAFF. CDR3 bases: TGCGCCAGCAGGTTCGGGACTGAAGCTTTCTTT.

V gene TRBV4-1 combines with J gene TRBJ2-5; D is unresolved. The germline V and J ends were trimmed by 1 base and 1 base, with 16 bases remaining between them. Germline V lookup: CDR1 MGHRA, CDR2 YSYEKL. The CDR3 is 17 residues long. This CDR3 is CASSQVFTNSPQETQYF. For the CDR3, the DNA is TGCGCCAGCAGCCAAGTCTTTACGAACAGCCCCCAAGAGACCCAGTACTTC.

V is TRBV5-4 and J is TRBJ2-2; 8 positions match TRBD1. In germline, CDR1 is SGHNT, CDR2 YYREEE (reference sequence). The CDR3 totals 14 residues. The ends lost 7 bases at V and 3 bases at J; junction bases unmatched: 5. CDR3 region: CASWAGGHTGELFF. For the CDR3, the DNA is TGTGCCAGCTGGGCAGGGGGCCACACCGGGGAGCTGTTTTTT.

The V gene is TRBV5-6, the J gene TRBJ2-1; 7 nucleotides match TRBD2. The CDR3 totals 15 residues. CDR1 is SGHDT, CDR2 YYEEEE, per germline. The V and J ends lost 4 bases and 3 bases, in that order; junction bases with no gene match: 7. In nucleotides, the CDR3 is TGTGCCAGCAGCCCGACTAGCTTGGGCTACAATGAGCAGTTCTTC. This sequence encodes CASSPTSLGYNEQFF.

V usage is TRBV28 and J usage is TRBJ2-1, with 11 bases aligning to TRBD2. In germline, CDR1 is MDHEN, CDR2 SYDVKM. V lost 4 bases and J lost 3; bases outside the gene matches: 5. The CDR3 runs to 16 residues. CDR3 coding DNA: TGTGCCAGCAGTTCCCAAACTAGCGGGAGCTACAATGAGCAGTTCTTC. It encodes CASSSQTSGSYNEQFF.

V usage is TRBV14 and J usage is TRBJ1-2; D gene uncertain. V lost 0 bases and J lost 0, with 5 bases in between. The CDR3 has 14 residues. Germline CDR1 is SGHDN and CDR2 is FVKESK. The CDR3 DNA reads as TGTGCCAGCAGCCAAGAAAACACTAACTATGGCTACACCTTC. It yields the protein CASSQENTNYGYTF. Looking up the rest from reference TRBV14 and TRBJ1-2 gives the full variable domain: EAGVTQFPSHSVIEKGQTVTLRCDPISGHDNLYWYRRVMGKEIKFLLHFVKESKQDESGMPNNRFLAERTGGTYSTLKVQPAELEDSGVYFCASSQENTNYGYTFGSGTRLTVV.

The chain carries TRBV5-7 and TRBJ2-7, with D unclear. TRBV5-7 has ORF status, its function being uncertain. This CDR3 has 12 amino acids. The ends were cut back, 5 bases at V and 0 bases at J, with 6 bases in the middle. The CDR3 bases are TGTGCCAGCAGTCCTCCCTCCTACGAGCAGTACTTC. As protein: CASSPPSYEQYF.

This rearrangement joins TRBV6-1 to TRBJ2-7; D possibly corresponds to TRBD1 (6 bases). V shed 5 bases and J shed 2 bases, with 13 bases lying between them. The CDR3 covers 14 residues. Germline CDR1 reads MNHNS; CDR2 reads SASEGT. The CDR3 protein is CASSRDIAAYEQYF. CDR3 nucleotides: TGTGCCAGCAGTAGGGACATCGCGGCCTACGAGCAGTACTTC.